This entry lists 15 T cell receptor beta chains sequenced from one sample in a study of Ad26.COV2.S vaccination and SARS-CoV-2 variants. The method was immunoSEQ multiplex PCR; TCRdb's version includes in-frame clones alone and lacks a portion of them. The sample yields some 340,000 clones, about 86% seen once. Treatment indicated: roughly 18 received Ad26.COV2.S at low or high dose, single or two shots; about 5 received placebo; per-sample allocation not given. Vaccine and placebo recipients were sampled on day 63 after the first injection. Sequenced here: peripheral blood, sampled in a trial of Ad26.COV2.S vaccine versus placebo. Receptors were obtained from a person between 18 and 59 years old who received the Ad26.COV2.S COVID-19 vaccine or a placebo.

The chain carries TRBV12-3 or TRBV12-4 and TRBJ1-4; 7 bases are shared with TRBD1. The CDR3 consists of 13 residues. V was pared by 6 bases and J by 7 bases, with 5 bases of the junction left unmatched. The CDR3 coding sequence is TGTGCCAGCAGGAGGACAGGTCCTGAAAAACTGTTTTTT. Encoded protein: CASRRTGPEKLFF.

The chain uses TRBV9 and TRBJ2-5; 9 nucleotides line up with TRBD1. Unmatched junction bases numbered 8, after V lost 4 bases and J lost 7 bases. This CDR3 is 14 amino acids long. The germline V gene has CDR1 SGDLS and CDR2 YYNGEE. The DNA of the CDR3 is TGTGCCAGCAGCTCTACAGGGGGCGCGGGGACCCAGTACTTC. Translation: CASSSTGGAGTQYF.

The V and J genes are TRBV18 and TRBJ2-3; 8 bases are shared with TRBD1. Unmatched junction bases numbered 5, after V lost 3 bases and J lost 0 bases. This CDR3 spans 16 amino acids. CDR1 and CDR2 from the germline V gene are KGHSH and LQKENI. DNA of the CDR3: TGTGCCAGCTCACCGTCACAGGGGGGAAGCACAGATACGCAGTATTTT. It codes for CASSPSQGGSTDTQYF.

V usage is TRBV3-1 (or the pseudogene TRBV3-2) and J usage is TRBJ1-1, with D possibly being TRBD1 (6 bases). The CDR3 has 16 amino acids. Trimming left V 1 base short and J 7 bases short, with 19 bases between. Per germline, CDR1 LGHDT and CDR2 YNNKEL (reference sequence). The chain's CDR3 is CASSQVGGSVNDEAFF. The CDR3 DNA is TGTGCCAGCAGCCAAGTAGGGGGATCGGTGAACGATGAAGCTTTCTTT.

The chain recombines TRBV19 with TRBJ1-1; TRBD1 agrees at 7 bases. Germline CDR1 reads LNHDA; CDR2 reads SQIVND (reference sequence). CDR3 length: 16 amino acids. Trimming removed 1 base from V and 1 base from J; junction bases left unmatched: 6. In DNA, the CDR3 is TGTGCCAGTAGTATAGCCCCAGGGGGGTGGAACACTGAAGCTTTCTTT. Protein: CASSIAPGGWNTEAFF.

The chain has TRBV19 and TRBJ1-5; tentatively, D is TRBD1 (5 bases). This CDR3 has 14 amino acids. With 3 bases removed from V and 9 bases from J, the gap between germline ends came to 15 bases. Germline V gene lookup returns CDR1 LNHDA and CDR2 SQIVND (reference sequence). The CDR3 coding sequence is TGTGCCAGTAGTATTCTAGGGGATCCGGGGCCCCAGCATTTT. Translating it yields CASSILGDPGPQHF.

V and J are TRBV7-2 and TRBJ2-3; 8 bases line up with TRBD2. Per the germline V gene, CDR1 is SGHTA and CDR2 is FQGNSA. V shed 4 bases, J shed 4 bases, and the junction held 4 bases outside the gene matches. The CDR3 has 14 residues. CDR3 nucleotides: TGTGCCAGCAGCTGGGCGGGGGGCTCAGATACGCAGTATTTT. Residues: CASSWAGGSDTQYF.

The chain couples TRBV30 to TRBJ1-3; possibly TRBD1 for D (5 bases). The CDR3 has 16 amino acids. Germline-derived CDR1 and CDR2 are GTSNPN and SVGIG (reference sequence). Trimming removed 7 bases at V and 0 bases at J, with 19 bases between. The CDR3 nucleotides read TGTGCCTCCCCCGCCCGAGGCAGGGCCTCTGGAAACACCATATATTTT. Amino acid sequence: CASPARGRASGNTIYF. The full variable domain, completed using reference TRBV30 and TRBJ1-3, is SQTIHQWPATLVQPVGSPLSLECTVEGTSNPNLYWYRQAAGRGLQLLFYSVGIGQISSEVPQNLSASRPQDRQFILSSKKLLLSDSGFYLCASPARGRASGNTIYFGEGSWLTVV.

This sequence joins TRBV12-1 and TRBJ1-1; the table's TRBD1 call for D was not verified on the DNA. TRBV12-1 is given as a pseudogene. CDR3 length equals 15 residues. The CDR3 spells CASSFRRGFNTEAFF. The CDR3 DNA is TGTGCCAGCAGCTTCCGCAGGGGATTTAACACTGAAGCTTTCTTT.

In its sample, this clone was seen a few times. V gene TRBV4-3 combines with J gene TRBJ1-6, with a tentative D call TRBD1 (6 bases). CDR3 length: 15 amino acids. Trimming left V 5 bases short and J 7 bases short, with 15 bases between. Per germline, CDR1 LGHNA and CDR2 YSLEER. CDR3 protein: CASSSGAGDNSPLHF. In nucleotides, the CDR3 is TGCGCCAGCAGCTCAGGAGCAGGGGACAATTCACCCCTCCACTTT.

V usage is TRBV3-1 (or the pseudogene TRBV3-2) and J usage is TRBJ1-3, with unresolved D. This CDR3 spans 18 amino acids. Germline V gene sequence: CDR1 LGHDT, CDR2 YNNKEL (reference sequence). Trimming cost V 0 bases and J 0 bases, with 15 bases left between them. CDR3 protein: CASSQDLGGIGSGNTIYF. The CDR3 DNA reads TGTGCCAGCAGCCAAGATCTTGGAGGGATCGGCTCTGGAAACACCATATATTTT.

The CDR3 sequence is CASSHGTSGADEQFF. As DNA, the CDR3 is TGCGCCAGCAGCCACGGGACTAGCGGGGCGGATGAGCAGTTCTTC. The rearrangement joins TRBV5-1 to TRBJ2-1, with 13 bases matching TRBD2. CDR3 length: 15 residues. Trimming cost V 4 bases and J 8 bases; bases outside gene matches: 6. Germline-derived CDR1 and CDR2 are SGHRS and YFSETQ.

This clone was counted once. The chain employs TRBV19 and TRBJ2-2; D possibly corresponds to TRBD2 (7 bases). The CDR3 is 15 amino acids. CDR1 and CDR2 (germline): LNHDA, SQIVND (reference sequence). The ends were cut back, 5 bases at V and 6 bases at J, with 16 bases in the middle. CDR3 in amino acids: CASSWGGAIPGELFF. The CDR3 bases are TGTGCCAGTAGTTGGGGGGGCGCGATCCCCGGGGAGCTGTTTTTT.

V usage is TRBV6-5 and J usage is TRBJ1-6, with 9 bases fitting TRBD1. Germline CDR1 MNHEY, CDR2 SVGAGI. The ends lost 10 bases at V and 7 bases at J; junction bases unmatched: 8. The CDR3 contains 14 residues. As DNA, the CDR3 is TGTGCCACCCGGAGGGACAGGGCCAATTCACCCCTCCACTTT. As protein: CATRRDRANSPLHF.

The CDR3 sequence: CCAGTGGAQETQYF. In DNA form, the CDR3 reads TGCTGCGCCGGGACAGGGGGTGCCCAAGAGACCCAGTACTTC. The chain joins TRBV29-1 to TRBJ2-5; 11 bases line up with TRBD1. The CDR3 is 14 residues long. The germline gives CDR1 SQVTM, CDR2 ANQGSEA.